These T cell receptor beta chains were read from a single sample in a study of T cell repertoires in cytomegalovirus infection. No antigen is known for these receptors. TCRdb fed the reads into MiXCR, producing one record per CDR3 protein. This sample has about 340,000 distinct CDR3 sequences, with almost 30% found just once. Specimen: cultured PBMCs, collected from culture after CMV antigen stimulation. The receptors were gathered from a human donor in good health (CMV status not recorded). Some clones in this sample may be carry-over from other donors' samples. CDR3s include the opening cysteine and the closing phenylalanine or tryptophan. The order of the fields is J gene, CDR3 length, D gene, V gene, clone size, CDR3 DNA, CDR3 protein. D genes are given only for firm matches. Size tells how often a clone was seen (once, few, many) or the class of an expanded clone, and some rows leave it out.

J: TRBJ1-6; length: 16; D: -; V: TRBV11-2; size: -; DNA: TGTGCCAGCAGCTTAGGCAGTGGACGGGACAATTCACCCCTCCACTTT; CDR3: CASSLGSGRDNSPLHF
J: TRBJ1-5; length: 15; D: -; V: TRBV19; size: -; DNA: TGTGCCAGTCGAAAGGGGCAGGGAAGCAATCAGCCCCAGCATTTT; CDR3: CASRKGQGSNQPQHF
J: TRBJ2-5; length: 17; D: -; V: TRBV7-9; size: many; DNA: TGTGCCAGCAGCTTAGTATCGGGGGACGCGGCTAAAGAGACCCAGTACTTC; CDR3: CASSLVSGDAAKETQYF
J: TRBJ1-3; length: 17; D: -; V: TRBV6-4; size: -; DNA: TGTGCCAGCAGTGCCCCTGACAGGAGCCAAGAGAGAAACACCATATATTTT; CDR3: CASSAPDRSQERNTIYF
J: TRBJ1-1; length: 13; D: -; V: TRBV6-1; size: few; DNA: TGTGCCAGCATCCCGGTGAGGGCGGCTGAAGCTTTCTTT; CDR3: CASIPVRAAEAFF
J: TRBJ2-1; length: 14; D: TRBD1; V: TRBV7-3; size: few; DNA: TGTGCCAGCAGCCCCCCGACAGGGGACAATGAGCAGTTCTTC; CDR3: CASSPPTGDNEQFF
J: TRBJ2-1; length: 15; D: TRBD2; V: TRBV7-3; size: few; DNA: TGTGCCAGCAGCTTAATGAGGACTAGCGGCCAAGAGCAGTTCTTC; CDR3: CASSLMRTSGQEQFF
J: TRBJ1-1; length: 13; D: TRBD1; V: TRBV3-1; size: -; DNA: TGTGCCAGCAGCCAAGGGGACAGGGGGCGAACTTACTTT; CDR3: CASSQGDRGRTYF
J: TRBJ2-7; length: 15; D: TRBD2; V: TRBV11-2; size: -; DNA: TGTGCCAGCAGTCCTCTAGCGGGAGGTAAATACGAGCAGTACTTC; CDR3: CASSPLAGGKYEQYF
J: TRBJ2-2; length: 16; D: TRBD2; V: TRBV28; size: -; DNA: TGTGCCAGCAGTTTCGGGACTAGCGTCTACACCGGGGAGCTGTTTTTT; CDR3: CASSFGTSVYTGELFF
J: TRBJ2-1; length: 16; D: -; V: TRBV28; size: -; DNA: TGTGCCAGCAGTGGACAAGGGGACCCACCTTACAATGAGCAGTTCTTC; CDR3: CASSGQGDPPYNEQFF
J: TRBJ2-2; length: 13; D: TRBD1; V: TRBV19; size: once; DNA: TGTGCCAGTACCGACAGGGGGGCCGGGGAGCTGTTTTTT; CDR3: CASTDRGAGELFF
J: TRBJ1-1; length: 12; D: TRBD1; V: TRBV12-3/TRBV12-4; size: few; DNA: TGTGCCAGCAGTTCCGGGACAGATGAAGCTTTCTTT; CDR3: CASSSGTDEAFF
J: TRBJ2-4; length: 13; D: -; V: TRBV20-1; size: -; DNA: TGCAGTGCTAGAGGAATCGGAGTAAACATTCAGTACTTC; CDR3: CSARGIGVNIQYF
J: TRBJ2-7; length: 13; D: TRBD2; V: TRBV7-2; size: few; DNA: TGTGCCAGCACCTGGACTAGCGTAGAGGAGCAGTACTTC; CDR3: CASTWTSVEEQYF
J: TRBJ1-6; length: 14; D: TRBD1; V: TRBV7-8; size: many; DNA: TGTGCCAGCCGAAGCGGGGACAGGGGGTTAGTCCTCCACTTT; CDR3: CASRSGDRGLVLHF
J: TRBJ2-3; length: 14; D: -; V: TRBV28; size: -; DNA: TGTGCCAGCAGTGCGCCAGGGAGTACAGATACGCAGTATTTT; CDR3: CASSAPGSTDTQYF
J: TRBJ1-1; length: 15; D: -; V: TRBV3-1; size: -; DNA: TGTGCCAGCAGCCAAAGTGGCAGGCGGGTCACTGAAGCTTTCTTT; CDR3: CASSQSGRRVTEAFF
J: TRBJ2-4; length: 15; D: -; V: TRBV12-3/TRBV12-4; size: few; DNA: TGTGCCAGCAGTTTTAACGTCGTTCTAAAAAACATTCAGTACTTC; CDR3: CASSFNVVLKNIQYF
J: TRBJ2-7; length: 13; D: -; V: TRBV7-9; size: -; DNA: TGTGCCAGCAGCGTCGGGGGAGGTTACGAGCAGTACTTC; CDR3: CASSVGGGYEQYF
J: TRBJ2-1; length: 15; D: TRBD2; V: TRBV20-1; size: -; DNA: TGCAGTGCAACCAGGACTAGCTCTGGGTCCAATGAGCAGTTCTTC; CDR3: CSATRTSSGSNEQFF
J: TRBJ1-2; length: 16; D: -; V: TRBV12-3/TRBV12-4; size: few; DNA: TGTGCCAGCACTAGCTCATGGAGGGGCCCTAACTATGGCTACACCTTC; CDR3: CASTSSWRGPNYGYTF
J: TRBJ1-1; length: 12; D: TRBD1; V: TRBV2; size: -; DNA: TGTGCCAGCAGTTCTGGACAGGGTCCGGCTTTCTTT; CDR3: CASSSGQGPAFF
J: TRBJ1-2; length: 13; D: -; V: TRBV12-3/TRBV12-4; size: -; DNA: TGTGCCAGCAGCTTCCGGCCGGGGAGTGGCTACACCTTC; CDR3: CASSFRPGSGYTF
J: TRBJ1-2; length: 16; D: -; V: TRBV7-8; size: many; DNA: TGTGCCAGCAGCCCTGAGAGGGTCCCAGCTAACTATGGCTACACCTTC; CDR3: CASSPERVPANYGYTF
J: TRBJ1-1; length: 16; D: -; V: TRBV18; size: -; DNA: TGTGCCAGCTCCCTACTTTTACAGGGACCGAACACTGAAGCTTTCTTT; CDR3: CASSLLLQGPNTEAFF
J: TRBJ2-7; length: 15; D: -; V: TRBV12-3/TRBV12-4; size: few; DNA: TGTGCCAGCAGACTCCGCGGCGAGCCTCACTACGAGCAGTACTTC; CDR3: CASRLRGEPHYEQYF
J: TRBJ2-1; length: 16; D: -; V: TRBV19; size: -; DNA: TGTGCCAGTAGTAACCAAGCGGGCGCAAGGTACAATGAGCAGTTCTTC; CDR3: CASSNQAGARYNEQFF
J: TRBJ1-6; length: 16; D: -; V: TRBV20-1; size: -; DNA: TGCAGTGCTAGAAGGGACATCAGCTCCTATAATTCACCCCTCCACTTT; CDR3: CSARRDISSYNSPLHF
J: TRBJ1-5; length: 15; D: -; V: TRBV6-1; size: few; DNA: TGTGCCAGCAGTGAACGCCTGAATAGCAATCAGCCCCAGCATTTT; CDR3: CASSERLNSNQPQHF
J: TRBJ2-7; length: 11; D: -; V: TRBV7-8; size: many; DNA: TGTGCCAGCAGCTTATGGAACGAGCAGTACTTC; CDR3: CASSLWNEQYF
J: TRBJ1-5; length: 17; D: -; V: TRBV5-8; size: -; DNA: TGTGCCAGCAGCCCGCTTATTGATGGGGCAGGGTATCAGCCCCAGCATTTT; CDR3: CASSPLIDGAGYQPQHF
J: TRBJ1-5; length: 13; D: -; V: TRBV7-4; size: -; DNA: TGTGCCAGCAGCTTAGAGGTGGTTGAGCCCCAGCATTTT; CDR3: CASSLEVVEPQHF
J: TRBJ2-1; length: 16; D: TRBD1; V: TRBV7-8; size: -; DNA: TGTGCCAGCAGCACAGGACCGGGACAGGGGGCCAATGAGCAGTTCTTC; CDR3: CASSTGPGQGANEQFF
J: TRBJ2-3; length: 16; D: TRBD2; V: TRBV27; size: -; DNA: TGTGCCAGCAGTTCCGGACTAGCGGGGATGGGAGATACGCAGTATTTT; CDR3: CASSSGLAGMGDTQYF
J: TRBJ1-6; length: 12; D: -; V: TRBV14; size: -; DNA: TGTGCCAGCAGCTCCCAAAATCGCCCCCTCCACTTT; CDR3: CASSSQNRPLHF
J: TRBJ2-5; length: 16; D: TRBD2; V: TRBV6-6; size: -; DNA: TGTGCCAGCAGTTACCCTAGCGGGAGGGCCGGGGAGACCCAGTACTTC; CDR3: CASSYPSGRAGETQYF
J: TRBJ2-7; length: 14; D: -; V: TRBV18; size: few; DNA: TGTGCCAGCTCACCACCGGGGGCGGGCAACGAGCAGTACTTC; CDR3: CASSPPGAGNEQYF
J: TRBJ2-7; length: 16; D: TRBD1; V: TRBV23-1; size: few; DNA: TGCGCCAGCAGTCAATCAGTAAGGACAGGGGACTACGAGCAGTACTTC; CDR3: CASSQSVRTGDYEQYF
J: TRBJ2-1; length: 18; D: TRBD2; V: TRBV7-8; size: many; DNA: TGTGCCAGCAGCTTCGGACTAGCGGGGGGACCAATCCACAATGAGCAGTTCTTC; CDR3: CASSFGLAGGPIHNEQFF
J: TRBJ2-5; length: 16; D: TRBD2; V: TRBV9; size: -; DNA: TGTGCCAGCAGCGTAGGGGCTAGCGGGGTAGGAGAGACCCAGTACTTC; CDR3: CASSVGASGVGETQYF
J: TRBJ1-5; length: 16; D: TRBD1; V: TRBV7-2; size: many; DNA: TGTGCCAGCAGCGGACGGGACAGGGGGCACAATCAGCCCCAGCATTTT; CDR3: CASSGRDRGHNQPQHF
J: TRBJ1-1; length: 13; D: -; V: TRBV6-8; size: -; DNA: TGTGCCAGCAGTTACCTCGGGGGCACTGAAGCTTTCTTT; CDR3: CASSYLGGTEAFF
J: TRBJ2-2; length: 18; D: TRBD2; V: TRBV4-1; size: -; DNA: TGCGCCAGCAGCCAGGATCCCCCGGCTAGCGGGAACACCGGGGAGCTGTTTTTT; CDR3: CASSQDPPASGNTGELFF
J: TRBJ2-2; length: 19; D: TRBD2; V: TRBV20-1; size: -; DNA: TGCAGTGCTAGTGCCGTACCGGGACTAGCGGGGACGAACACCGGGGAGCTGTTTTTT; CDR3: CSASAVPGLAGTNTGELFF
J: TRBJ1-1; length: 13; D: -; V: TRBV4-1; size: -; DNA: TGCGCCAGCAGCCTGGAGCCGAACACTGAAGCTTTCTTT; CDR3: CASSLEPNTEAFF
J: TRBJ2-1; length: 12; D: TRBD2; V: TRBV29-1; size: few; DNA: TGCGTGGGGCGGGAGGCTTACAATGAGCAGTTCTTC; CDR3: CVGREAYNEQFF
J: TRBJ1-2; length: 16; D: -; V: TRBV5-1; size: -; DNA: TGCGCCAGCAGCTTGGAGTACGGCAGGCCAACGGGAGGCTACACCTTC; CDR3: CASSLEYGRPTGGYTF
J: TRBJ2-1; length: 17; D: -; V: TRBV7-8; size: few; DNA: TGTGCCAGCAGCTCCTTAGCCGGGACTCCAACCTTCAATGAGCAGTTCTTC; CDR3: CASSSLAGTPTFNEQFF
J: TRBJ1-3; length: 15; D: -; V: TRBV6-1; size: few; DNA: TGTATAATCTACCCCGGGGGCGCGTCAGGAAACACCATATATTTT; CDR3: CIIYPGGASGNTIYF
J: TRBJ1-6; length: 14; D: -; V: TRBV20-1; size: few; DNA: TGCAGTGCCCCTATGTCAAAGCAAAATTCACCCCTCCACTTT; CDR3: CSAPMSKQNSPLHF
J: TRBJ2-7; length: 14; D: TRBD1; V: TRBV4-1; size: -; DNA: TGCGCCAGCAGCCAAGTAGGACAGGCCTACGAGCAGTACTTC; CDR3: CASSQVGQAYEQYF
J: TRBJ2-2; length: 19; D: TRBD1; V: TRBV6-2/TRBV6-3; size: -; DNA: TGTGCCAGCAGCACGGACAGGGGAATACGGCTCGCGAACACCGGGGAGCTGTTTTTT; CDR3: CASSTDRGIRLANTGELFF
J: TRBJ1-6; length: 13; D: -; V: TRBV9; size: -; DNA: TGTGCCACCTCGGACGGAGATAATTCACCCCTCCACTTT; CDR3: CATSDGDNSPLHF
J: TRBJ1-1; length: 13; D: -; V: TRBV20-1; size: -; DNA: TGCAGTGCTAGACACGCAGGGACGGCTGAAGCTTTCTTT; CDR3: CSARHAGTAEAFF
J: TRBJ1-1; length: 15; D: -; V: TRBV7-9; size: few; DNA: TGTGCCAGCAGCTCCGGCCCAGGGATGAACACTGAAGCTTTCTTT; CDR3: CASSSGPGMNTEAFF
J: TRBJ1-2; length: 16; D: -; V: TRBV4-1; size: many; DNA: TGCGCCAGCAGCCAAGATAAACAGGGCCTCGGCTATGGCTACACCTTC; CDR3: CASSQDKQGLGYGYTF
J: TRBJ2-7; length: 14; D: -; V: TRBV5-6; size: few; DNA: TGTGCCAGCAGCTTCGGGACGCTTCGTCACGAGCAGTACTTC; CDR3: CASSFGTLRHEQYF
J: TRBJ1-5; length: 13; D: -; V: TRBV12-3/TRBV12-4; size: -; DNA: TGTGCCAGCAGTCCAGACTTCAATCAGCCCCAGCATTTT; CDR3: CASSPDFNQPQHF
J: TRBJ2-1; length: 15; D: TRBD2; V: TRBV7-2; size: few; DNA: TGTGCCAGCAGCCGGACTAGCGGGAGCGAAAATGAGCAGTTCTTC; CDR3: CASSRTSGSENEQFF